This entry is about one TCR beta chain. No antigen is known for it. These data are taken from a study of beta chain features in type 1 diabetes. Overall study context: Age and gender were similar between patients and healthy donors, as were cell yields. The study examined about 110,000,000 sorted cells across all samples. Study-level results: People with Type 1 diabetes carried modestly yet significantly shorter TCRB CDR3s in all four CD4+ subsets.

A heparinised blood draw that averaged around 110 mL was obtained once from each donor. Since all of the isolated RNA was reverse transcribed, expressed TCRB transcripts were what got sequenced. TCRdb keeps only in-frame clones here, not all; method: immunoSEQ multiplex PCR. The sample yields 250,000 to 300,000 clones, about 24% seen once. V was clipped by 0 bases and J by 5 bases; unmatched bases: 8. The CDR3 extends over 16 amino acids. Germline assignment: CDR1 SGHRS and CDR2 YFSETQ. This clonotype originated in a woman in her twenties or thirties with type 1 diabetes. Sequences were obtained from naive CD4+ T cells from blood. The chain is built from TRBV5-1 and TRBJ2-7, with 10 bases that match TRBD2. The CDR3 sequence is CASSLGASGSIDEQYF. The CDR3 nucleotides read TGCGCCAGCAGCTTGGGAGCTAGCGGGAGTATCGACGAGCAGTACTTC.